This is a list of T cell receptor beta chains from one sample in a study of OX40 agonist ivuxolimab in advanced cancers. TCRdb keeps only in-frame clones here, not all; method: immunoSEQ multiplex PCR. The sample has 55,000 to 90,000 clones, 88% seen once. The sequences come from CD4+ or CD8+ T cells sorted from blood, collected in a trial of the OX40 agonist ivuxolimab. These receptors all come from an adult with an advanced solid tumor such as melanoma, head and neck, liver or kidney cancer. Both conserved end residues are part of each CDR3. The D gene is left open where the match is weak. Clone size is not always given. Where it is, it says once, few, many or a class for expanded clones.

d_call j_call v_call clone_size cdr3_nt cdr3_aa
NA TRBJ2-3 TRBV9 NA TGTGCCAGCAGCCCTGCCTTAGATACGCAGTATTTT CASSPALDTQYF
NA TRBJ2-1 TRBV30 NA TGTGCCTGGTCCTCCAGGCAAGGGACAAATGAGCAGTTCTTC CAWSSRQGTNEQFF
TRBD1 TRBJ2-1 TRBV5-1 NA TGCGCCAGCAGAGTGAGACAGGGGTTAAGGTCCTCCTACAATGAGCAGTTCTTC CASRVRQGLRSSYNEQFF
NA TRBJ2-3 TRBV11-1 NA TGTGCCAGCAGCTCGGGGGTAGATACGCAGTATTTT CASSSGVDTQYF
NA TRBJ1-4 TRBV7-9 few TGTGCCAGCAGCTTAGGTGGGAATGTCGTTGAAAAACTGTTTTTT CASSLGGNVVEKLFF
NA TRBJ1-6 TRBV7-3 NA TGTGCCAGCAGCCGAGGCCCAGGTTCACCCCTCCACTTT CASSRGPGSPLHF
NA TRBJ1-2 TRBV7-9 NA TGTGCCAGCAGCTTACTTTCCGCGGGGTATGGCTACACCTTC CASSLLSAGYGYTF
NA TRBJ1-1 TRBV2 NA TGTGCCAGCAGTCTACAGGGGAACACTGAAGCTTTCTTT CASSLQGNTEAFF
TRBD1 TRBJ2-3 TRBV4-3 NA TGCGCCAGCAGCCAAGTCTCAACAGGGGGCGGCGGAGATACGCAGTATTTT CASSQVSTGGGGDTQYF
NA TRBJ2-6 TRBV15 NA TGTGCCACCAGCAGATCCAGCGGGACAGTTAGCTCTGGGGCCAACGTCCTGACTTTC CATSRSSGTVSSGANVLTF
TRBD2 TRBJ2-5 TRBV5-1 NA TGCGCCAGCAGCTTCAGCGGGGGACAAGAGACCCAGTACTTC CASSFSGGQETQYF
TRBD1 TRBJ2-7 TRBV13 NA TGTGCCAGCAGCCACCGGGACAGCTACTCCTACGAGCAGTACTTC CASSHRDSYSYEQYF
TRBD2 TRBJ2-3 TRBV28 once TGTGCCAGCAGTATACTAGCGGGAGTTGAAACAGATACGCAGTATTTT CASSILAGVETDTQYF
NA TRBJ2-5 TRBV5-4 NA TGTGCCAGCAGCCTCACAGCCCAAGAGACCCAGTACTTC CASSLTAQETQYF
TRBD2 TRBJ2-4 TRBV9 once TGTGCCAGCAGTCGGGGGGGCCAGGCCAAAAACATTCAGTACTTC CASSRGGQAKNIQYF
NA TRBJ1-1 TRBV7-9 NA TGTGCCAGCAGCTTTTGGATGAACACTGAAGCTTTCTTT CASSFWMNTEAFF
NA TRBJ2-2 TRBV13 NA TGTGCCAGCAGCTCCCGGACCCGGGGGAACACCGGGGAGCTGTTTTTT CASSSRTRGNTGELFF
NA TRBJ2-4 TRBV4-2 NA TGTGCCAGCAGCCAAGATCGGGGCGGGATCGGGTTTGGAAGCATTCAGTACTTC CASSQDRGGIGFGSIQYF
NA TRBJ2-1 TRBV5-1 NA TGCGCCAGCAGCCCGCAGGGATACAATGAGCAGTTCTTC CASSPQGYNEQFF
TRBD1 TRBJ1-1 TRBV19 once TGTGCCAGTAGTTTCGACAGGGGGGGGACTGAAGCTTTCTTT CASSFDRGGTEAFF
NA TRBJ2-3 TRBV19 NA TGTGCCACGAAGGAGGTTTCCTCGGATACGCAGTATTTT CATKEVSSDTQYF
TRBD1 TRBJ1-1 TRBV7-9 NA TGTGCCAGCAGCCCCACAGGGGCCTGGGGCACTGAAGCTTTCTTT CASSPTGAWGTEAFF
NA TRBJ1-3 TRBV4-2 NA TGTGCCAGCAGCCAAGCCAACCCGGGGGACAATTGGGGTGGAAACACCATATATTTT CASSQANPGDNWGGNTIYF
TRBD1 TRBJ1-1 TRBV7-3 NA TGTGCCAGCAGCCCCACAGGACAGGGATTCACTGAAGCTTTCTTT CASSPTGQGFTEAFF
TRBD1 TRBJ1-1 TRBV7-2 NA TGTGCCAGCAGCTTCTACAGGGGCGGGGAAGCTTTCTTT CASSFYRGGEAFF
NA TRBJ1-3 TRBV28 NA TGTGCCAGCAAGGGGGGGGCTGGAAACACCATATATTTT CASKGGAGNTIYF
NA TRBJ2-7 TRBV7-2 NA TGTGCCAGCAGCTTAAGTGGGGCAGACGTCTCCTACGAGCAGTACTTC CASSLSGADVSYEQYF
NA TRBJ2-1 TRBV5-1 NA TGCGCCAGCAGTCCACTCCCAGGGGTCAATGAGCAGTTCTTC CASSPLPGVNEQFF
TRBD2 TRBJ2-7 TRBV11-3 NA TGTGCCAGCAGCTTTGGACTAGCTGACGAGCAGTACTTC CASSFGLADEQYF
NA TRBJ2-3 TRBV7-2 NA TGTGCCAGCAGCTTAGTGGGGGAGGATACGCAGTATTTT CASSLVGEDTQYF
NA TRBJ2-3 TRBV11-3 NA TGTGCCAGCAGCCCTAACAGGGACACAGATACGCAGTATTTT CASSPNRDTDTQYF